These 12 T cell receptor beta chains share one sample of origin, sequenced in a study of blood T cells in healthy people across ages. Primed by a sample-barcoded 5' primer and a J-beta primer mix, a second PCR proceeded for 7 to 11 cycles. A single record per CDR3 protein comes from TCRdb applying MiXCR to the 5' RACE reads. This sample has fewer than 1,200,000 distinct CDR3 sequences, with 20% to 25% found just once. The data also belong to a second study, concerning T cells of mothers and their children.

Sequences were obtained from blood. All receptors derive from a girl aged 2-10 years in good health.

This clonotype came up a few times. V gene TRBV29-1 combines with J gene TRBJ1-1, with a possible D match to TRBD1 (5 bases). From germline, CDR1 is SQVTM and CDR2 ANQGSEA. The CDR3 has 12 amino acids. Trimming cost V 6 bases and J 11 bases, with 19 bases left between them. CDR3 nucleotides: TGCAGCGTCCAGGGTGGGGTATTGGGGGCTTTCTTT. This sequence encodes CSVQGGVLGAFF.

The CDR3 nucleotides are TGTGCCACCAGACCGGGACAAGATAATTCACCCCTCCACTTT. It encodes CATRPGQDNSPLHF. J is TRBJ1-6 and V is TRBV15; D might be TRBD1 (6 bases). The CDR3 length is 14 residues. Trimming removed 6 bases at V and 5 bases at J, with 11 bases between. Germline assignment: CDR1 LNHNV and CDR2 YYDKDF (reference sequence).

In its sample, this clonotype was seen many times. The chain recombines TRBV7-9 with TRBJ2-1; D is unclear. The CDR3 has 14 residues. Germline V gene lookup returns CDR1 SEHNR and CDR2 FQNEAQ (reference sequence). V lost 1 base, J lost 7 bases, and 11 bases lay in between. The CDR3: CASSLEGPLNEQFF. The CDR3 DNA sequence: TGTGCCAGCAGCTTAGAGGGCCCTCTAAATGAGCAGTTCTTC.

This clonotype was picked up a small number of times. The chain links TRBV12-3 or TRBV12-4 to TRBJ2-5; D not resolved. V was shortened by 6 bases and J by 5 bases, with 16 bases between the two germline ends. This CDR3 has 14 amino acids. Written as DNA, the CDR3 is TGTGCCAGCAGGGATAGTAACCTCGCGGAGACCCAGTACTTC. The encoded protein is CASRDSNLAETQYF.

Remarks on this clonotype: Compared with germline, one end of the junction differs, possibly owing to a read error. In nucleotides, the CDR3 is TGCGCCGGCAGCCATGCCACCTGGACAGGGGAGCTGTTTTTT. Translation: CAGSHATWTGELFF. The chain recombines TRBV4-3 with TRBJ1-4, with a weak D call TRBD1 (5 bases). The DNA end is more similar to TRBJ2-2, so the J call may be wrong. The CDR3 is 14 amino acids. Germline assignment: CDR1 LGHNA and CDR2 YSLEER.

The chain recombines TRBV12-3 or TRBV12-4 with TRBJ1-5; tentatively, D is TRBD1 (6 bases). CDR3 length: 15 residues. Trimming removed 6 bases from V and 7 bases from J, with 19 bases in between. The CDR3 nucleotides read TGTGCCAGCAGCCTCACCACCAGGGGTCTCCAGCCCCAGCATTTT. Protein product: CASSLTTRGLQPQHF.

The chain employs TRBV7-9 and TRBJ2-5, with 7 bases matching TRBD2. The CDR3 consists of 16 residues. The junction had 12 bases not matched to a gene; V was cut back by 4 bases and J by 4 bases. Germline values: CDR1 SEHNR, CDR2 FQNEAQ (reference sequence). The CDR3 loop reads CASSSLRGGLPETQYF. The CDR3 coding sequence is TGTGCCAGCAGCTCCCTGAGGGGAGGGCTCCCAGAGACCCAGTACTTC.

This chain connects TRBV7-9 to TRBJ1-6; 7 bases line up with TRBD1. CDR1 and CDR2 from the germline V gene are SEHNR and FQNEAQ (reference sequence). V lost 3 bases and J lost 10; bases outside the gene matches: 12. The CDR3 consists of 16 residues. The DNA for the CDR3 is TGTGCCAGCAGCTTGAGGACAGGAGTACTAGAGTCACCCCTCCACTTT. Amino acids: CASSLRTGVLESPLHF.

The table lists this clonotype with a few counts. This chain joins TRBV4-3 and TRBJ2-7; D not resolved. The CDR3 is 13 amino acids. With 1 base removed from V and 3 bases from J, the gap between germline ends came to 7 bases. Germline V CDR1 and CDR2: LGHNA, YSLEER. CDR3 coding DNA: TGCGCCAGCAGCCAAGGAGTTGACTACGAGCAGTACTTC. This sequence encodes CASSQGVDYEQYF.

The rearrangement joins TRBV10-3 to TRBJ2-5; 9 nucleotides match TRBD2. From germline, CDR1 is ENHRY and CDR2 SYGVKD. The CDR3 is 18 amino acids. V lost 0 bases to trimming and J lost 0 bases; unmatched junction nucleotides: 8. CDR3 region: CAISESRWVAGDQETQYF. CDR3 coding DNA: TGTGCCATCAGTGAGTCCCGTTGGGTAGCGGGAGACCAAGAGACCCAGTACTTC.

The sample holds a few counts of this clonotype. The chain recombines TRBV29-1 with TRBJ2-3; D is possibly TRBD1 (6 bases). Germline V CDR1 and CDR2: SQVTM, ANQGSEA. The CDR3 is 13 residues long. V was pared by 8 bases and J by 0 bases, with 12 bases between. The CDR3 here is CSLWTASTDTQYF. The DNA for the CDR3 is TGCAGCTTGTGGACAGCTAGCACAGATACGCAGTATTTT.

J is TRBJ2-5 and V is TRBV3-1; the match to TRBD2 covers 10 bases. Trimming at V came to 3 bases and at J to 2 bases, leaving 3 bases not matched to a gene. In germline, CDR1 is LGHDT, CDR2 YNNKEL (reference sequence). The CDR3 has 15 residues. CDR3 protein: CASSHSGRPQETQYF. CDR3 DNA sequence: TGTGCCAGCAGCCATAGCGGGAGGCCACAAGAGACCCAGTACTTC.